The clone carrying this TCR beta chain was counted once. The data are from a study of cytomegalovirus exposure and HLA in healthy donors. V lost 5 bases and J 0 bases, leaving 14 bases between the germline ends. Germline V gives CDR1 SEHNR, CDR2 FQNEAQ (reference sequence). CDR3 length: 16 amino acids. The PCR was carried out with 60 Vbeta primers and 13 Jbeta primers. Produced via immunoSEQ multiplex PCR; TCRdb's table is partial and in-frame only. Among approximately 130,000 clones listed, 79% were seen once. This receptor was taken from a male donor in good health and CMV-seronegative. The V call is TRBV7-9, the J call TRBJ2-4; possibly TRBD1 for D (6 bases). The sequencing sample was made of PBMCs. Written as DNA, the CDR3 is TGTGCCAGCAGCCCCCCAGGGGATCTAGCCAAAAACATTCAGTACTTC. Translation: CASSPPGDLAKNIQYF.